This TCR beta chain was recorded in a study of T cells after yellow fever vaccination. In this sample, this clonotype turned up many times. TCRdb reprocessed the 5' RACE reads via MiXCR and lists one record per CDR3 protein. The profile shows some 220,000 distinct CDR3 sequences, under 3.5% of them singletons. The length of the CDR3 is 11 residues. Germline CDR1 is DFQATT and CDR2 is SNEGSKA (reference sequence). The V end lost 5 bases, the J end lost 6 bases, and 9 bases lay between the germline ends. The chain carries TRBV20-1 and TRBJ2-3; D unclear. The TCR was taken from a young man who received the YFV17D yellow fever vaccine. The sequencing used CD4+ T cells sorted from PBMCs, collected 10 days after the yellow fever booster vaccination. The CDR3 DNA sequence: TGCAGTGCTCCCTTCATGGATACGCAGTATTTT. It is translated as CSAPFMDTQYF.